This TCR beta chain comes out of a study of shared clonotypes between healthy human individuals. Whole-study context: Per donor, three plates held CD4 naive cells, three held CD4 memory, two held CD8 naive and one held CD8 memory. Broader study findings: Depth was large, yet rarefaction showed that sorted-subset sequencing was incomplete.

The V segment lost 3 bases and the J segment 8 bases; nucleotides outside the gene matches: 9. Germline V lookup: CDR1 MDHEN, CDR2 SYDVKM. CDR3 length: 15 residues. In the CD4+ fraction, cells were divided into CD45RA+ naive and CD45RA-negative memory subsets. TCRdb's copy holds only in-frame clones and misses some; the assay was immunoSEQ multiplex PCR. The sample consists of about 1.1 million clones, 75% to 80% of them appearing once. On this clone itself: Antigen: not known.

The V gene is TRBV28, the J gene TRBJ2-1, with 8 positions matching TRBD1. The sequence was collected from a man younger than 30 in good health. Some clones in this sample may be carry-over from other donors' samples. The source material was memory CD4+ T cells from PBMCs. Subset given: CD45RA-negative fraction. CDR3 residues: CASSFPGTGGDEQFF. CDR3 bases: TGTGCCAGCAGTTTCCCAGGTACAGGGGGAGATGAGCAGTTCTTC.